What follows is one T cell receptor (beta chain) and its context. The antigen is unknown. After removal of 2 bases from V and 7 bases from J, the junction contained 6 bases not matched to a gene. CDR1 is MDHEN and CDR2 is SYDVKM in the germline V gene. CDR3 length: 15 residues. Primers included in the PCR were 60 Vbeta and 13 Jbeta primers. Profiling relied on immunoSEQ multiplex PCR, and the TCRdb table lists in-frame clones only, not all of them. Seen in this sample are some 130,000 clones; the ten most common clones hold approximately 1.7%. This sample is drawn from a study of cytomegalovirus exposure and HLA in healthy donors. At the level of the study: A prior study identified 110 million or so unique TCR beta sequences from some 180 million T cells. The Caucasian-associated ancestry cluster contained roughly four fifths of the approximately 390 genotyped donors.

Overall study findings and caveats: Some segments of the V type, notably TRBV6-2 and TRBV6-3, were excluded as indistinguishable. Most of the TCR beta V segments (in an earlier analysis) were productive either about 87% or about 30% of the time.

The chain has TRBV28 and TRBJ2-2; 8 bases match TRBD1. The sequenced material came from PBMCs. The clonotype was recovered from a woman aged 40 to 49 in good health and CMV-seropositive. The CDR3 coding sequence is TGTGCCAGCAGTTTAGCGACAGGGGTGGGCGGGGAGCTGTTTTTT. Protein sequence: CASSLATGVGGELFF.